Sequencing of this TCR beta chain was carried out in a study of T cells in Graves' hyperthyroidism and ophthalmopathy (dated by TCRdb to the late 2010s). Regarding the complete study: Peripheral blood was sampled at the time of initial diagnosis, prior to any treatment. To identify TCR V-J signatures that set the groups apart, the researchers used a discovery cohort of 100 or so patients, made up of roughly 40 with Graves' ophthalmopathy and approximately 57 with stable Graves' hyperthyroidism. Prospective prediction of ophthalmopathy was tested in an independent validation cohort consisting of fewer than 20 hyperthyroidism patients and around 16 patients who later progressed to ophthalmopathy. The approximately 90 discovery patients were divided at random into training and test sets in a 7:3 ratio. Thyroid tissue and blood T-cell repertoires from about six Graves' hyperthyroidism patients were also compared in the study. After blood sampling, hyperthyroidism patients were treated with methimazole at a starting dose of 30 mg daily, and ophthalmopathy patients were treated with high-dose intravenous methylprednisolone. According to the paper, TCR Vbeta CDR3 sequencing was carried out on over 130 peripheral blood samples, which came from 40 to 45 ophthalmopathy, about 75 hyperthyroidism and some 17 progressor patients.

Overall study results and their limits: A 13 V-J signature model separated ophthalmopathy from stable hyperthyroidism, with 87.88% sensitivity and around 84% specificity in cross-validation and 80%/75% in testing. In validation, progression to ophthalmopathy was predicted by the model with more than 65% sensitivity and around 75% specificity, a median of about 6.4 months before onset. No statistical method was used to fix the sample size in advance, and group allocation was not hidden from the investigators. Most expanded thyroid clonotypes (frequency above 0.001) were also detected in blood, a finding suggesting that blood repertoires may reflect thyroid immune responses.

The TCR beta CDR3 regions were amplified from RNA transcripts. A first-round RT-PCR of the TCR CDR3 used the HTBI primer set with the Qiagen OneStep RT-PCR kit. Libraries were constructed in a second round of multiplex PCR, after which size selection and purification were performed. Libraries were sequenced paired-end with 100 bp reads on an Illumina HiSeq2000. As for the original processing: SOAPnuke was used to process the raw data, with reads discarded if the reads contained adapters or uncalled bases, had a mean Phred below 15, or lacked an exact constant-primer or identifier match. COPE v1.2.5 was used to merge the high-quality paired reads, and each unique nucleotide sequence was defined as a clonotype. MiTCR v1.1 was used to align clonotypes to the IMGT TRBV, TRBD and TRBJ reference segments. Analysis was restricted to V-J combinations with a frequency above 0.0001, which covered roughly 99% of repertoires. A TCS score was defined as the ratio of F50 (clonal expansion) to E x V (chaos), with BLOSUM62-based TCRdist applied between CDR3 peptides within each V-J. Welch's t-statistics and random forest reduced some 510 V-J features to 13, which were used in a naive Bayes classifier (R e1071). TCRdb's own reprocessing of the public reads used fastp at Q25 and MiXCR and kept productive beta chains. Each entry merges the rows of one CDR3 protein and shows their most common DNA and genes. These V and J calls derive from TCRdb rather than the authors' analysis. For this sample the table gives approximately 300,000 distinct CDR3 sequences, of which around 17% were detected only once. The top ten clones comprise around 34% of the sample.

The junction shows trimming of 4 bases on V and 5 bases on J, and the gene matches do not reach 6 bases of it. The CDR3 has 14 amino acids, counting the end cysteine and phenylalanine. Solely the CDR3 DNA is kept, with 42 bases framed from the first base. Looking up the germline V gene yields CDR1 SGHAT and CDR2 FQNNGV. Graves' hyperthyroidism was defined as stable when no progression to ophthalmopathy occurred over 18 months of follow-up. Hyperthyroidism patients were newly diagnosed, with disease duration under 2 months, and aged 18 to 65 years. Any patient with an uncontrolled infection, another autoimmune disease, pregnancy or lactation was excluded. Clinical symptoms, serum thyroxine and TRAb, thyroid ultrasound, and orbital computed tomography formed the basis for the diagnoses. Ficoll-Paque density gradient centrifugation was used to isolate PBMCs from 10 ml of fresh peripheral blood. Total RNA was extracted using Trizol reagent, and RNA quality was assessed on an Agilent 2100 Bioanalyzer.

This clonotype was seen at least ten times. Its antigen specificity is not known. No much larger clonotype is one base removed from it; base qualities were not supplied. This receptor was obtained from a young man with Graves' hyperthyroidism. This chain is built from TRBV11-2 and TRBJ2-7; TRBD2 fits 9 bases in the junction. Specimen: blood. The sequence in DNA is TGTGCCAGCAGCTGGCGGGGGGGCCGGAACGAGCAGTACTTC. This is translated as CASSWRGGRNEQYF.